The 26 T cell receptor beta chains given below trace back to one sample, sequenced in a study of blood T cell repertoires in COVID-19. Clones were read by immunoSEQ multiplex PCR, and TCRdb kept only the in-frame ones, dropping some. The data hold 95,000 to 110,000 clones, with over 75% observed a single time. The sample comprised peripheral blood. Receptors originate from a human donor in a cohort sampled during active COVID-19.

The chain uses TRBV4-2 and TRBJ1-2; D is possibly TRBD1 (6 bases). CDR1 is LGHNA, CDR2 YNFKEQ, per germline. Trimming pared 1 base from V and 7 bases from J, leaving 13 bases between. The length of the CDR3 is 14 residues. As DNA, the CDR3 is TGTGCCAGCAGCCAAGGATCAGGGGTAGGTGGCTACACCTTC. Its protein is CASSQGSGVGGYTF.

This clone was observed a handful of times. The chain employs TRBV5-1 and TRBJ2-7; D may be TRBD2 (6 bases). Trimming cost V 4 bases and J 5 bases, with 13 bases left between them. Germline lookup yields CDR1 SGHRS and CDR2 YFSETQ. This CDR3 is 13 amino acids long. The CDR3 DNA reads as TGCGCCAGCAGCCGGGAGAGGGGCCACGAGCAGTACTTC. This encodes CASSRERGHEQYF. Looking up the rest from reference TRBV5-1 and TRBJ2-7 gives the full variable domain: KAGVTQTPRYLIKTRGQQVTLSCSPISGHRSVSWYQQTPGQGLQFLFEYFSETQRNKGNFPGRFSGRQFSNSRSEMNVSTLELGDSALYLCASSRERGHEQYFGPGTRLTVT.

This chain links TRBV19 with TRBJ1-1; tentative D call: TRBD1 (5 bases). V gave up 6 bases and J gave up 4 bases, with 21 bases separating them. The germline V gene has CDR1 LNHDA and CDR2 SQIVND (reference sequence). The CDR3 length is 16 residues. This chain's CDR3 is CASSGNLGGGLTEAFF. CDR3 in DNA: TGTGCCAGTAGCGGCAATCTTGGGGGAGGGCTCACTGAAGCTTTCTTT.

This clone was seen more than once but under ten times. This chain joins TRBV7-9 and TRBJ2-2; 7 bases agree with TRBD2. This CDR3 contains 14 residues. Germline V gene lookup returns CDR1 SEHNR and CDR2 FQNEAQ (reference sequence). V dropped 2 bases and J dropped 6; count of bases not matched to a gene: 3. The CDR3 loop is CASSLSGISGELFF. The DNA of the CDR3 is TGTGCCAGCAGCTTAAGCGGGATTTCCGGGGAGCTGTTTTTT.

This clone was observed a few times. V and J are TRBV6-5 and TRBJ1-1; 8 bases are shared with TRBD1. V was clipped by 9 bases and J by 10 bases; unmatched bases: 10. This CDR3 has 12 residues. From germline, CDR1 is MNHEY and CDR2 SVGAGI. CDR3 DNA: TGTGCCAGTGGGTCAGGACAGGGCAGAGCTTTCTTT. Residues: CASGSGQGRAFF.

V and J are TRBV7-2 and TRBJ2-1; 9 bases are shared with TRBD1. From germline, CDR1 is SGHTA and CDR2 FQGNSA. The CDR3 contains 12 residues. The V gene end was trimmed by 5 bases and the J gene end by 12 bases; junction bases not matched to a gene: 5. CDR3 protein: CASSLGQGGQFF. In DNA, the CDR3 is TGTGCCAGCAGCCTGGGACAGGGAGGGCAGTTCTTC. Based on the CDR3 plus reference TRBV7-2 and TRBJ2-1, the full variable domain is GAGVSQSPSNKVTEKGKDVELRCDPISGHTALYWYRQSLGQGLEFLIYFQGNSAPDKSGLPSDRFSAERTGGSVSTLTIQRTQQEDSAVYLCASSLGQGGQFFGPGTRLTVL.

The CDR3 is CSVRDTSEAFF. The CDR3 DNA follows: TGCAGCGTCAGAGACACCTCCGAAGCTTTCTTT. V gene TRBV29-1 combines with J gene TRBJ1-1, with unresolved D. V dropped 6 bases and J dropped 8 bases, with 13 bases sitting between them. CDR3 length equals 11 residues. Germline CDR1 and CDR2: SQVTM and ANQGSEA.

This chain uses TRBV7-9 with TRBJ2-1, with 9 bases matching TRBD2. This CDR3 has 16 residues. Germline V CDR1 and CDR2: SEHNR, FQNEAQ (reference sequence). J lost 3 bases, V lost 4 bases, and 7 bases had no gene match. The CDR3 sequence: CASSSLETSGYNEQFF. CDR3 coding DNA: TGTGCCAGCAGCTCCCTGGAGACTAGCGGCTACAATGAGCAGTTCTTC.

The gene calls are TRBV27 and TRBJ2-1; 9 nucleotides agree with TRBD2. Germline V gene lookup returns CDR1 MNHEY and CDR2 SMNVEV (reference sequence). CDR3 length: 16 amino acids. Germline trimming cut 6 bases from V and 4 bases from J; bases unmatched to any gene: 10. The CDR3 nucleotides read TGTGCCAGCAGCCTCCTCCTAGCGGGGCTTTACAATGAGCAGTTCTTC. It encodes CASSLLLAGLYNEQFF.

This chain links TRBV29-1 with TRBJ2-7; TRBD2 might be the D (6 bases). Germline CDR1 reads SQVTM; CDR2 reads ANQGSEA. CDR3 length: 12 amino acids. V was shortened by 4 bases and J by 5 bases, with 12 bases between the two germline ends. CDR3 region: CSVAREADEQYF. CDR3 DNA: TGCAGCGTTGCTAGGGAGGCGGACGAGCAGTACTTC.

The genes are TRBV9 and TRBJ1-6; D ambiguous. Germline assignment: CDR1 SGDLS and CDR2 YYNGEE. The V end lost 2 bases, the J end lost 6 bases, and 12 bases lay between the germline ends. The CDR3 loop spans 15 amino acids. The CDR3 reads CASSVGTKANSPLHF. CDR3 in DNA: TGTGCCAGCAGCGTTGGTACGAAAGCTAATTCACCCCTCCACTTT. The variable domain in full, with the rest retrieved from reference TRBV9 and TRBJ1-6, is DSGVTQTPKHLITATGQRVTLRCSPRSGDLSVYWYQQSLDQGLQFLIQYYNGEERAKGNILERFSAQQFPDLHSELNLSSLELGDSALYFCASSVGTKANSPLHFGNGTRLTVT.

This sequence joins TRBV6-6 and TRBJ1-5, with 7 bases identical to TRBD1. Germline values: CDR1 MNHNY, CDR2 SVGAGI (reference sequence). There are 16 residues in the CDR3. The junction had 10 bases not matched to a gene; V was cut back by 4 bases and J by 4 bases. Written as DNA, the CDR3 is TGTGCCAGCAGTTCGGTACGGGACAGACCTAATCAGCCCCAGCATTTT. Translated: CASSSVRDRPNQPQHF.

This rearrangement joins TRBV12-5 to TRBJ2-1; D call uncertain. The CDR3 loop spans 19 amino acids. Trimming took off 2 bases at V and 1 base at J, with 21 bases between the two ends. The germline CDR1 and CDR2 sequences are LGHNT and FRNRAP. The CDR3 region has the DNA TGTGCTAGTGGTTTGTTATACCCCGACTCACTCCTTTCCTACAATGAGCAGTTCTTC. Translated: CASGLLYPDSLLSYNEQFF.

This sequence joins TRBV6-6 and TRBJ1-5, with D maybe TRBD1 (6 bases). V was cut by 3 bases and J by 3 bases, with 12 bases left in between. Looked up from germline, CDR1 is MNHNY and CDR2 is SVGAGI (reference sequence). The CDR3 runs 15 residues. The CDR3 loop reads CASSYSRDNNQPQHF. The CDR3, as DNA: TGTGCCAGCAGTTATTCCCGGGACAACAATCAGCCCCAGCATTTT.

The chain carries TRBV12-3 or TRBV12-4 and TRBJ1-1; D remains ambiguous. The CDR3 has 13 residues. Trimming cost V 2 bases and J 1 base, with 5 bases left between them. CDR3 DNA sequence: TGTGCCAGCAGTTTAACAGCGAACACTGAAGCTTTCTTT. Translated, it gives CASSLTANTEAFF.

This chain uses TRBV6-5 with TRBJ2-5; weak D call: TRBD1 (6 bases). Per the germline V gene, CDR1 is MNHEY and CDR2 is SVGAGI. CDR3 length: 14 residues. V lost 0 bases, J lost 5 bases, and 10 bases lay in between. In DNA, the CDR3 is TGTGCCAGCAGTTACTCGGGGCAGGGGGAGACCCAGTACTTC. Translating it yields CASSYSGQGETQYF.

The chain links TRBV10-3 to TRBJ2-7; 14 bases are shared with TRBD2. The germline CDR1 and CDR2 sequences are ENHRY and SYGVKD. The CDR3 spans 16 residues. Trimming at V came to 7 bases and at J to 2 bases, leaving 7 bases not matched to a gene. The CDR3 DNA reads TGTGCCATCAAAGGGACTAGCGGGAGCGATCCCTACGAGCAGTACTTC. It yields the protein CAIKGTSGSDPYEQYF.

The V call is TRBV6-5, the J call TRBJ1-2; 8 bases line up with TRBD1. There are 14 residues in the CDR3. Germline V CDR1 and CDR2: MNHEY, SVGAGI. With 6 bases clipped from V and 8 bases from J, the junction kept 11 bases outside the gene matches. The CDR3 region is CASRNERTGWGYTF. CDR3 nucleotides: TGTGCCAGCAGGAACGAGAGGACAGGGTGGGGCTACACCTTC.

CDR3 region: CASSLTEHPNTEAFF. The CDR3, as DNA: TGTGCCAGCAGCTTAACCGAACACCCGAACACTGAAGCTTTCTTT. The chain uses TRBV7-3 and TRBJ1-1; D is ambiguous. The CDR3 covers 15 residues. The germline CDR1 and CDR2 sequences are SGHTA and FQGTGA. V was clipped by 0 bases and J by 1 base, with 9 bases between them.

This chain connects TRBV5-4 to TRBJ2-3, with 14 nucleotides matching TRBD2. CDR3 length: 18 amino acids. The V segment lost 4 bases and the J segment 2 bases; nucleotides outside the gene matches: 9. Germline assignment: CDR1 SGHNT and CDR2 YYREEE (reference sequence). The CDR3 DNA sequence: TGTGCCAGCAGCCTATCCCGACTAGCGGGGGGGCTCACAGATACGCAGTATTTT. Residues: CASSLSRLAGGLTDTQYF.

In this sample, this clone turned up a few times. V is TRBV28 and J is TRBJ1-5; possibly TRBD1 for D (6 bases). Germline lookup yields CDR1 MDHEN and CDR2 SYDVKM. This CDR3 contains 15 residues. Trimming took off 2 bases at V and 4 bases at J, with 12 bases between the two ends. CDR3: CASSLAGARNQPQHF. The CDR3 nucleotides read TGTGCCAGCAGTTTAGCGGGGGCGCGAAATCAGCCCCAGCATTTT.

The J gene is TRBJ2-7, the V gene TRBV19; 8 bases are a match to TRBD2. The CDR3 contains 16 residues. With V trimmed by 3 bases and J by 0 bases, 7 bases remained unmatched. From germline, CDR1 is LNHDA and CDR2 SQIVND (reference sequence). In DNA, the CDR3 is TGTGCCAGTAGTATTACTAGGCGGGGGGACTCCTACGAGCAGTACTTC. Translating it yields CASSITRRGDSYEQYF.

The count of this clone is one. The chain joins TRBV28 to TRBJ2-1; the D gene is possibly TRBD2 (6 bases). V shed 6 bases and J shed 4 bases, with 10 bases lying between them. Germline values: CDR1 MDHEN, CDR2 SYDVKM. The CDR3 spans 13 residues. The CDR3 coding sequence is TGTGCCAGCAGGGGGGACTTTTACAATGAGCAGTTCTTC. The encoded protein is CASRGDFYNEQFF.

This rearrangement joins TRBV5-8 to TRBJ2-2; D not certain. The ends were cut back, 4 bases at V and 5 bases at J, with 6 bases in the middle. Germline lookup yields CDR1 SGHTS and CDR2 YDEGEE. This CDR3 has 12 residues. The CDR3 loop reads CASSIVTGELFF. The CDR3 DNA sequence: TGTGCCAGCAGCATAGTAACCGGGGAGCTGTTTTTT.

This rearrangement joins TRBV6-5 to TRBJ1-1; 7 nucleotides match TRBD1. This CDR3 is 14 amino acids long. Germline V gene data show CDR1 as MNHEY and CDR2 as SVGAGI. V was pared by 1 base and J by 7 bases, with 6 bases of the junction left unmatched. This CDR3 reads CASSYYGQDNEAFF. Written as DNA, the CDR3 is TGTGCCAGCAGTTACTACGGACAGGACAATGAAGCTTTCTTT.

The V call is TRBV6-8, the J call TRBJ1-5, with a tentative D call TRBD1 (6 bases). Germline V CDR1 and CDR2: MNHGY, SAAAGT. V lost 4 bases to trimming and J lost 5 bases, with 9 bases between them. The CDR3 is made up of 13 amino acids. CDR3 amino acids: CASSSDRHQPQHF. In DNA, the CDR3 is TGTGCCAGCAGTTCTGACAGGCATCAGCCCCAGCATTTT.